This T cell receptor (beta chain) was observed in a study of identical twins (TCRdb year 2016). For the study in its entirety: To test whether fetal clonotypes persist, this study deep-sequenced TCR alpha and beta repertoires from monozygotic twins, from unrelated adults of various ages, and from cord blood. To rule out contamination, the twin experiments were replicated at different times with different library preparation protocols.

Its CDR3 holds 15 amino acids, cysteine through phenylalanine. Only the CDR3 DNA stays, 45 bases, in frame from base 1. Compared with germline, V lacks 3 bases and J lacks 2 bases; bases without a gene match: 5. Reading the germline V gene gives CDR1 LGHNA and CDR2 YNFKEQ. This clonotype showed up many times. Its antigen is not yet known. The input lacks base qualities; no much larger clone sits a single base away. Every donor in the study was a healthy Caucasian. Miltenyi CD45RO+ enrichment and human naive T-cell isolation kits were used to isolate memory (CD45RO+) and naive T cells from PBMC. Libraries were constructed by 5' RACE. Sequencer: Illumina HiSeq 2000. Template switching added a universal primer binding site, and the final cDNA carried a unique molecular identifier that allowed TCR cDNA molecules to be counted accurately. Specific primers in the conserved constant-segment region were used to synthesize first-strand cDNA for TCR alpha and beta chains. Each cDNA library was double barcoded, with a SMART-Mk sample barcode plus Illumina barcodes, to control for contamination. TruSeq adapter sequences, together with Illumina sample barcodes, were added in two successive PCR steps. The TCR alpha and beta cDNA libraries were sequenced on the Illumina HiSeq platform using custom primers. In the source study's methods: Raw reads were processed with MiGEC to extract unique molecular identifiers, and MiXCR was used to determine CDR3 positions. For each individual, recombination models were inferred using an EM algorithm with the repgenHMM and IGoR tools. Shared clonotype analysis was performed with the tcR package in R, normalizing sharing by the product of cloneset sizes. To study raw recombination without the effects of thymic and clonal selection, out-of-frame nonproductive sequences were analyzed. Clones were called with MiXCR by TCRdb after fastp trimmed the public reads at Q25, and only in-frame beta chains were retained. Each record represents a unique CDR3 protein, reported with the most common genes and DNA among its rows. TCRdb's processing, not the authors' own work, is the source of the V and J calls. A total of about 240,000 distinct CDR3 sequences appear in this sample, 10% to 13% of them only once. 8% to 10% of the sample goes to the ten largest clones.

What the study reported, not specific to this receptor: Because the same donors could not be followed over many years, the conclusions depended on cross-sectional statistical analysis. Invariant T cells such as MAIT and iNKT could partly confound zero-insertion analyses, though diverse VJ usage argued against this for most clonotypes. In monozygotic twins, out-of-frame TCR alpha sharing was systematically underestimated by recombination models, although the models agreed with sharing between unrelated individuals. Compared with coincidental sharing between unrelated individuals, an excess of low generation-probability sequences was observed among out-of-frame TCR alpha sequences shared between twins. Excess twin sharing in beta out-of-frame sequences was weaker because fewer shared sequences lowered the signal-to-noise ratio. Abundant cord blood beta clonotypes had fewer insertions, young adult naive repertoires showed a similar but weaker trend, and memory repertoires showed no such trend.

The sample was memory T cells sorted from blood. The cell subset or site label of this sample denotes: CD45RO+ enriched T cells. The source is a man in his fifties or sixties in good health. Recombination linked TRBV4-2 to TRBJ2-3; 7 middle bases align to TRBD1. CDR3 loop: CASSQADRVTDTQYF. The DNA reads as follows: TGTGCCAGCAGCCAGGCTGACAGGGTCACAGATACGCAGTATTTT.